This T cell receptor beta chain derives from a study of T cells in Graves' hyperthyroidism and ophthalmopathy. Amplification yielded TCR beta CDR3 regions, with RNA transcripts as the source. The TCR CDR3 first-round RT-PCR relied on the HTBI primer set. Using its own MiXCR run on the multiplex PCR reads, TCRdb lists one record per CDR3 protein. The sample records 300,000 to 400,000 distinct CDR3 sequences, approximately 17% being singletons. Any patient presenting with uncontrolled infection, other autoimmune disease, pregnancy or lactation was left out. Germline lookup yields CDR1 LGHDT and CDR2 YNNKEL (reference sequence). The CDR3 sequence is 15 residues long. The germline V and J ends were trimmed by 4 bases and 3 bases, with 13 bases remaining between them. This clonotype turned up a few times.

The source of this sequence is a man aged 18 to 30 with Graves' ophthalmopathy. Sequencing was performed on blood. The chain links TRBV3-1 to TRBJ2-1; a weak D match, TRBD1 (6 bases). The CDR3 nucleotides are TGTGCCAGCAGCCGGGCAGGGGACGGCTACAATGAGCAGTTCTTC. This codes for CASSRAGDGYNEQFF.